This paragraph covers one TCR beta chain sequence. As yet, its antigen is unknown. The junction departs from the called germline gene at one end, perhaps through a read error. The 5'RACE method, run with constant-segment primers, produced TCR alpha and TCR beta cDNA libraries (carrying sample barcodes and UMIs). TCRdb passed the 5' RACE reads through MiXCR, listing each CDR3 protein once. The data hold roughly 200,000 distinct CDR3 sequences, with about a fifth observed a single time. The sample is drawn from a study of T-cell memory formation after mild COVID-19. As for the study in general: Clustering of TCRs was largely donor specific. Points from the study as a whole: There was a balanced CD4/CD8 profile in clones contracting day 15 to 85, and later expanders leaned CD4+.

The CDR3 has 20 residues. Germline V gene sequence: CDR1 SSHAT, CDR2 FNYEAQ (reference sequence). This TCR derives from an adult woman who had mild COVID-19 (a few samples of this study predate the infection). Cell type and time point are not known. Sequencing used PBMCs or a T cell subset sorted from them (not recorded which). The V gene is TRBV7-7, the J gene TRBJ2-2; 11 bases map to TRBD1. The CDR3 DNA is TGTGCTAGCATCCCTGGCCCCCGGACAGGGGGCGCGGCGAACACCGGGGAGCTGTTTTTT. Its protein product is CASIPGPRTGGAANTGELFF.